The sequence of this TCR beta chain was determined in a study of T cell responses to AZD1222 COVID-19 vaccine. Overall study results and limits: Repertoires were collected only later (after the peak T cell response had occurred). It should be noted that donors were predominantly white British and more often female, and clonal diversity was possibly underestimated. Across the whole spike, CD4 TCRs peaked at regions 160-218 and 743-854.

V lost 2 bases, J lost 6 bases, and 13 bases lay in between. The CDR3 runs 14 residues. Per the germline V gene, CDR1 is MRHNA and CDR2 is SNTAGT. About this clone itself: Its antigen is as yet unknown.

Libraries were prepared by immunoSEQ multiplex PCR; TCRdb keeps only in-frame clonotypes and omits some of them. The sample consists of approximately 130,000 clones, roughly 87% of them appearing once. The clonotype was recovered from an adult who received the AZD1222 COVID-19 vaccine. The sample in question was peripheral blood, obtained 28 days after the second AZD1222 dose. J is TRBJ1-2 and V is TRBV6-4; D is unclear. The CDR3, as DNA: TGTGCCAGCAGTGACCGCCCATACATCGATGGCTACACCTTC. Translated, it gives CASSDRPYIDGYTF.